This T cell receptor (beta chain) was recorded in a study of CD8 T cells in Susac syndrome (dated by TCRdb to 2018 to 2020). The study in broad terms: Of the Susac syndrome patients who were sequenced, roughly six had clinically active disease and roughly eight were in clinical remission. Whether CD8+ T cell activation and differentiation in Susac syndrome was antigen driven was tested using repertoire sequencing. The study compared CD8+ T cell repertoire clonality among approximately twelve healthy donors, 14 Susac syndrome patients and 15 or so multiple sclerosis patients. At blood withdrawal, Susac syndrome patients were therapy-naive, treated with corticosteroids (with IVIg additionally given to some), or treated with IVIg alone.

General study outcomes and caveats: The TCR sequencing and HLA analysis was acknowledged to have included a relatively small number of individuals. CD8+ repertoires in Susac syndrome showed clonal expansion, which was highest in CD8+ TEMRA cells and was greater in clinically active patients than in remitting patients. Roughly 15 and five Susac-specific public clones were found in the total CD8+ and CD8+ TEMRA repertoires, respectively.

Peripheral blood CD8+ and CD4+ T cells from healthy donors, Susac syndrome patients and multiple sclerosis patients were profiled using high-throughput TCR beta sequencing. The Susac syndrome patients fulfilled recently defined diagnostic criteria for either definite or probable disease. Bulk CD8+ and CD4+ T cells were purified by magnetic negative isolation, while CD8+ TEMRA cells were enriched using FACS. Blood was drawn into EDTA tubes, processed within 24 hours, and PBMCs were isolated by density gradient centrifugation. PBMCs destined for TCR sequencing were cryopreserved in liquid nitrogen and later thawed in a 37 °C water bath. A purity of at least 90% was achieved for sorted or isolated CD4+, CD8+ and CD8+ TEMRA cells. CDR1 and CDR2 were assigned from the germline V gene as SGHDN and FVKESK. Trimming costs V 2 bases and J 4 bases, and their ends lie 13 bases apart. CDR3 length: 15 amino acids, cysteine to phenylalanine. Just the 45-base CDR3 DNA is kept, in frame starting at base 1.

As regards this clonotype: Its specific antigen is unknown. Base quality data are lacking; no much larger clone is found one base away.

RNA was extracted with the RNeasy kit and roughly 0.45 to 1 ug was reverse transcribed using random hexamers. The immunoSEQ multiplex PCR assay, which covers 54 Vbeta and 13 Jbeta segments, was used to amplify TCR beta CDR3 regions. PCR amplification bias was corrected by using a synthetic template baseline for primer optimization and computational correction. On the authors' methods: Only productive sequences were kept, with reads annotated to V, D and J genes according to IMGT and analyzed in immunoSEQ Analyzer. To calculate clonality, Shannon entropy was normalized by log2 of the number of productive unique sequences and then subtracted from one. For each patient and control, public and private clones were evaluated among the 100 most prevalent clones. Susac-specific clones were defined as absent from healthy and MS cohorts, about 1,100 published viral clones and other ImmuneACCESS disease sequences. The raw public reads went through TCRdb reprocessing: fastp at Q25, MiXCR clone calling, in-frame beta chains kept. One record per CDR3 amino acid sequence lists the most common genes and DNA. The V and J calls shown here were made by TCRdb, not taken from the authors' results. This sample lists nearly 110,000 distinct CDR3 sequences; roughly 94% were detected once. The top ten constitute 0.41% of the sample.

Rearrangement joined TRBV14 to TRBJ2-3; a tentative D match to TRBD1 spans 6 bases. Sequencing used CD8+ T cells from PBMCs. The clonotype was recovered from a human donor with Susac syndrome. The CDR3 has the sequence CASSQSFGGADTQYF. The base sequence is TGTGCCAGCAGCCAATCCTTTGGGGGCGCAGATACGCAGTATTTT.